The clone carrying this T cell receptor beta chain has more than one count but fewer than ten. The antigen is unknown. The data were taken from a study of T cell repertoires in cytomegalovirus infection. The overall study: Well-studied HLA-B-restricted CMV epitopes were used in the study alongside recently identified HLA-C-restricted ones. Carrying CMV and the relevant HLA type showed in public TCR beta signatures.

One entry per CDR3 protein, called by TCRdb with MiXCR from the reads. This sample yields hundreds of thousands of distinct CDR3 sequences, of which around a third are seen a single time; more than 12% belongs to the top ten. Germline CDR1 reads SEHNR; CDR2 reads FQNEAQ (reference sequence). Trimming removed 5 bases from V and 4 bases from J, with 17 bases in between. The CDR3 runs 15 residues. V usage is TRBV7-9 and J usage is TRBJ1-2; no firm D call. Material: cultured CD8+ T cells from PBMCs, obtained from culture after CMV antigen stimulation. This receptor was taken from a human donor in good health (CMV status not recorded). Some clones in this sample may be carry-over from other donors' samples. DNA of the CDR3: TGTGCCAGCAGCGCTCTGGCAGGTGACGCCTATGGCTACACCTTC. This sequence encodes CASSALAGDAYGYTF. Looking up the rest from reference TRBV7-9 and TRBJ1-2 gives the full variable domain: DTGVSQNPRHKITKRGQNVTFRCDPISEHNRLYWYRQTLGQGPEFLTYFQNEAQLEKSRLLSDRFSAERPKGSFSTLEIQRTEQGDSAMYLCASSALAGDAYGYTFGSGTRLTVV.